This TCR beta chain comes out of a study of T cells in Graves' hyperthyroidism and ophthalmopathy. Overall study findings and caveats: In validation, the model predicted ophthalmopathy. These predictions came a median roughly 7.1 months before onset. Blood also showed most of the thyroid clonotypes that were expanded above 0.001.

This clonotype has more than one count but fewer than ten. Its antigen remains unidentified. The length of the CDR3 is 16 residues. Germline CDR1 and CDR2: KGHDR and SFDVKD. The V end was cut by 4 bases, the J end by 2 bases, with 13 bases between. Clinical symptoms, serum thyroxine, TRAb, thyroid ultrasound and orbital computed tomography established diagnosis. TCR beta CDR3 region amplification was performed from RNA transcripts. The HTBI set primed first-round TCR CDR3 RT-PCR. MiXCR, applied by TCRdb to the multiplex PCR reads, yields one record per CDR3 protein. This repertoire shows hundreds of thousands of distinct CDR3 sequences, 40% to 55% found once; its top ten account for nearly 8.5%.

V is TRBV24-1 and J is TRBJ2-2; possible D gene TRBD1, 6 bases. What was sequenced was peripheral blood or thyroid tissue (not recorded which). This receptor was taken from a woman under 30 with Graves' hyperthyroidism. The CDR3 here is CATSEPGHTNTGELFF. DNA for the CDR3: TGTGCCACCAGTGAGCCGGGACACACAAACACCGGGGAGCTGTTTTTT.